What follows are 14 T cell receptor beta chains derived from one specimen sequenced in a study of PD-L1 blockade in urothelial cancer. The sample's time point: peripheral blood 6 weeks after treatment start. Method: immunoSEQ multiplex PCR; TCRdb's copy keeps in-frame clones and lacks some. The table lists tens of thousands of clones, roughly 90% of them singletons, with roughly 10% in the top ten. Sequencing was performed on PBMCs, taken around atezolizumab (anti-PD-L1) treatment. All receptors derive from a man between 60 and 75 years old with urothelial cancer.

The J gene is TRBJ2-3, the V gene TRBV4-2; 16 bases fit TRBD2. Trimming at V came to 0 bases and at J to 5 bases, leaving 11 bases not matched to a gene. Germline-derived CDR1 and CDR2 are LGHNA and YNFKEQ. The CDR3 covers 20 residues. The CDR3 bases are TGTGCCAGCAGCCAAGACTACCGAGGGACTAGCGGGGGGGAGGGAGATACGCAGTATTTT. Protein: CASSQDYRGTSGGEGDTQYF.

This chain joins TRBV6-1 and TRBJ2-7; 9 nucleotides match TRBD1. From germline, CDR1 is MNHNS and CDR2 SASEGT. The V gene end was trimmed by 5 bases and the J gene end by 0 bases; junction bases not matched to a gene: 2. CDR3 length: 14 amino acids. The CDR3 here is CASSPGQGSYEQYF. The CDR3 region has the DNA TGTGCCAGCAGTCCGGGACAGGGCTCCTACGAGCAGTACTTC.

The chain combines TRBV2 with TRBJ1-6; 7 bases agree with TRBD1. The junction had 7 bases not matched to a gene; V was cut back by 8 bases and J by 6 bases. Germline CDR1 SNHLY, CDR2 FYNNEI. This CDR3 region has 14 residues. The CDR3 sequence is CASDRDSINSPLHF. The CDR3 nucleotides are TGTGCCAGCGATCGGGACAGCATTAATTCACCCCTCCACTTT.

The genes are TRBV10-3 and TRBJ2-3; 8 bases line up with TRBD1. V was clipped by 3 bases and J by 1 base; unmatched bases: 3. Germline CDR1 reads ENHRY; CDR2 reads SYGVKD. This CDR3 is 15 amino acids long. CDR3 bases: TGTGCCATCAGTGAACAGGGGGACCGCACAGATACGCAGTATTTT. Translating gives CAISEQGDRTDTQYF.

The chain links TRBV5-1 to TRBJ1-1; no clear D gene. CDR3 length equals 14 residues. Looked up from germline, CDR1 is SGHRS and CDR2 is YFSETQ. Trimming stripped 5 bases from V and 1 base from J, with 12 bases between. The CDR3 sequence: CASRPEPRNTEAFF. Written as DNA, the CDR3 is TGCGCCAGCAGGCCAGAACCTAGGAACACTGAAGCTTTCTTT. Based on the CDR3 plus reference TRBV5-1 and TRBJ1-1, the full variable domain is KAGVTQTPRYLIKTRGQQVTLSCSPISGHRSVSWYQQTPGQGLQFLFEYFSETQRNKGNFPGRFSGRQFSNSRSEMNVSTLELGDSALYLCASRPEPRNTEAFFGQGTRLTVV.

The V call is TRBV28, the J call TRBJ1-2; D possibly corresponds to TRBD1 (5 bases). Trimming took off 7 bases at V and 3 bases at J, with 15 bases between the two ends. CDR3 length: 14 residues. CDR1 is MDHEN and CDR2 is SYDVKM in the germline V gene. The CDR3: CASTGFLGYYGYTF. Written as DNA, the CDR3 is TGTGCCAGCACAGGGTTCCTGGGTTACTATGGCTACACCTTC.

This clone was seen once. This chain joins TRBV10-3 and TRBJ1-4; D is unresolved. Germline V gene data show CDR1 as ENHRY and CDR2 as SYGVKD. The CDR3 spans 15 residues. V lost 2 bases to trimming and J lost 8 bases, with 15 bases between them. This CDR3 reads CAISESPDSGEKLFF. Written as DNA, the CDR3 is TGTGCCATCAGTGAGAGTCCGGATTCAGGAGAAAAACTGTTTTTT.

This clone was seen a few times. The genes are TRBV7-9 and TRBJ1-5; 8 nucleotides align to TRBD1. The CDR3 runs to 16 residues. Trimming cost V 5 bases and J 0 bases; bases outside gene matches: 6. Germline lookup yields CDR1 SEHNR and CDR2 FQNEAQ (reference sequence). CDR3 loop: CASSPGQVYSNQPQHF. The CDR3 DNA sequence: TGTGCCAGCAGCCCGGGACAGGTTTATAGCAATCAGCCCCAGCATTTT. The whole variable domain, filled in from reference TRBV7-9 and TRBJ1-5, reads DTGVSQNPRHKITKRGQNVTFRCDPISEHNRLYWYRQTLGQGPEFLTYFQNEAQLEKSRLLSDRFSAERPKGSFSTLEIQRTEQGDSAMYLCASSPGQVYSNQPQHFGDGTRLSIL.

The chain uses TRBV5-1 and TRBJ2-1; 8 positions agree with TRBD2. CDR3 length equals 19 residues. The V gene end was trimmed by 4 bases and the J gene end by 3 bases; junction bases not matched to a gene: 18. Germline CDR1 and CDR2: SGHRS and YFSETQ. CDR3 sequence: CASSPGGERRARLYNEQFF. CDR3 DNA: TGCGCCAGCAGCCCGGGGGGGGAAAGGAGGGCCCGACTCTACAATGAGCAGTTCTTC.

This clone has just one count. The chain couples TRBV6-5 to TRBJ1-6; no clear D. The germline V gene encodes CDR1 MNHEY and CDR2 SVGAGI. CDR3 length: 15 residues. V was pared by 0 bases and J by 10 bases, with 13 bases between. The CDR3 DNA sequence: TGTGCCAGCAGTTACTCCGACCTCGGGAGGTCACCCCTCCACTTT. Its translation: CASSYSDLGRSPLHF.

The chain uses TRBV2 and TRBJ1-1, with TRBD1 identical over 7 bases. This CDR3 contains 14 residues. Germline V gene data show CDR1 as SNHLY and CDR2 as FYNNEI. J gave up 2 bases and V 4 bases, and 4 bases lay outside the gene matches. The CDR3 loop is CASSGQGVNTEAFF. In DNA form, the CDR3 reads TGTGCCAGCAGTGGACAGGGTGTAAACACTGAAGCTTTCTTT.

The rearrangement joins TRBV7-2 to TRBJ2-7; 7 positions match TRBD2. The V gene's germline CDR1 is SGHTA and CDR2 FQGNSA. This CDR3 has 15 residues. J was trimmed by 0 bases and V by 1 base; bases with no gene match: 3. CDR3 nucleotide sequence: TGTGCCAGCAGCTTAGGAGCGGGGAACTCCTACGAGCAGTACTTC. Its protein product is CASSLGAGNSYEQYF.

The gene calls are TRBV10-3 and TRBJ1-1, with D possibly matching TRBD1 (5 bases). This CDR3 spans 13 amino acids. Trimming left V 10 bases short and J 5 bases short, with 17 bases between. The germline gives CDR1 ENHRY, CDR2 SYGVKD. Here the CDR3 DNA reads TGTGCCAGCCTTGGGCAGGGTTATACTGAAGCTTTCTTT. It codes for CASLGQGYTEAFF.

The chain uses TRBV6-1 and TRBJ1-1, with D possibly being TRBD1 (6 bases). Trimming took off 2 bases at V and 0 bases at J, with 10 bases between the two ends. Germline CDR1 reads MNHNS; CDR2 reads SASEGT. The CDR3 contains 15 residues. For the CDR3, the DNA is TGTGCCAGCAGTGAACGGGACAATTTGAACACTGAAGCTTTCTTT. Amino acids: CASSERDNLNTEAFF.